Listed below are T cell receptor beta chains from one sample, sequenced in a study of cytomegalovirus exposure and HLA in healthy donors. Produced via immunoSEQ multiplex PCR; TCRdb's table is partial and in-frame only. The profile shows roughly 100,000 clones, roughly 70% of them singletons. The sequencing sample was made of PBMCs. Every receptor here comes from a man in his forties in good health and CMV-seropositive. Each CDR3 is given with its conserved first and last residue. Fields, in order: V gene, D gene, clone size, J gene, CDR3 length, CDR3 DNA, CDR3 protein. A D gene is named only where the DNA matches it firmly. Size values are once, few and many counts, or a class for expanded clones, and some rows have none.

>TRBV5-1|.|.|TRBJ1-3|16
TGCGCCAGCAGCTTGGACAGATCCAACTCTGGAAACACCATATATTTT
CASSLDRSNSGNTIYF
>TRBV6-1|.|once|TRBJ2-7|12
TGTGCCAGCAGTGAAGCAGACAGCGAGCAGTACTTC
CASSEADSEQYF
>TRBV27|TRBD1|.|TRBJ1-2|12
TGTGCCAGCAGAGGGGACAGCTCTGATTCCACCTTC
CASRGDSSDSTF
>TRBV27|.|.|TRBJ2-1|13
TGTGCCAGCAGGTCGGGTCGTTTCAATGAGCAGTTCTTC
CASRSGRFNEQFF
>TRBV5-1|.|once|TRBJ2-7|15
TGCGCCAGCAGCTCCCGGGACTTCAGCTCCTACGAGCAGTACTTC
CASSSRDFSSYEQYF
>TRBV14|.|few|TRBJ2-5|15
TGTGCCAGCAGCCAAGCGTCCAGCGGCCAAGAGACCCAGTACTTC
CASSQASSGQETQYF
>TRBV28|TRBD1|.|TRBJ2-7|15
TGTGCCAGCCTAGGATCAGGGGGCAAAAGATACGAGCAGTACTTC
CASLGSGGKRYEQYF
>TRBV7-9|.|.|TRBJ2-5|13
TGTGCCAGCAGCTTCACTTATCAAGAGACCCAGTACTTC
CASSFTYQETQYF
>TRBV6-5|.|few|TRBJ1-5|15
TGTGCCAGCGTATGTTTTGGTCACAGGGATCAGCCCCAGCATTTT
CASVCFGHRDQPQHF
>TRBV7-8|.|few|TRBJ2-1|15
TGTGCCAGCGGGGCCGGAACGAGTTCCTACAATGAGCAGTTCTTC
CASGAGTSSYNEQFF